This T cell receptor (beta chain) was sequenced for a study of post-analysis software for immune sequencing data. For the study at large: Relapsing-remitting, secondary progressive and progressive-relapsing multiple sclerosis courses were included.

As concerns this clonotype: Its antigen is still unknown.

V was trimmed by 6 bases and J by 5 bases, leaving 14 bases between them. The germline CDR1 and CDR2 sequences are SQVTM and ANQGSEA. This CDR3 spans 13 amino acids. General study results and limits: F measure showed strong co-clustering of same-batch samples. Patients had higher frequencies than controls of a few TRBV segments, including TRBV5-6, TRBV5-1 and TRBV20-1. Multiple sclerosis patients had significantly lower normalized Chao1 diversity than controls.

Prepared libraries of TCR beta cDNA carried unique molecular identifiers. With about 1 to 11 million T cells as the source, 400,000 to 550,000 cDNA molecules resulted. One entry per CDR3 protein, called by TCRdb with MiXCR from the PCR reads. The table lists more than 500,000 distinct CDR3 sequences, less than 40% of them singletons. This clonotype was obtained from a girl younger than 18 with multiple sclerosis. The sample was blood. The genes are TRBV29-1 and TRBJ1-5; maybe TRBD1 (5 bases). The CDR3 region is CSVGAGLDQPQHF. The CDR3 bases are TGCAGCGTCGGGGCAGGGTTGGATCAGCCCCAGCATTTT.